This TCR beta chain was obtained from a study of T cell responses to AZD1222 COVID-19 vaccine. Whole-study results and caveats: Nearly half of the spike-specific TCRs reportedly recognize variant regions that carry no mutations. At 160-218 and 743-854, vaccine-associated CD4 TCRs were dominant, and they spanned spike. Two doses of AZD1222 preceded a rise in Spike-specific TCR breadth and depth. The sample set comprised mostly white British donors with more females, and clonal diversity was possibly underestimated.

Libraries were prepared by immunoSEQ multiplex PCR; TCRdb keeps only in-frame clonotypes and omits some of them. The table shows tens of thousands of clones, with 70% to 90% occurring only once. The V segment lost 2 bases and the J segment 3 bases; nucleotides outside the gene matches: 8. In germline, CDR1 is SGHDT, CDR2 YYEEEE. CDR3 length: 16 amino acids. A remark on this clone: The antigen remains unidentified.

This sequence joins TRBV5-6 and TRBJ2-7; TRBD1 matches at 10 bases. The clonotype originates from an adult in good health. The sample consisted of peripheral blood, taken on day 0 of MenACWY control vaccination. The CDR3 region is CASSLLPGQGYYEQYF. DNA of the CDR3: TGTGCCAGCAGCTTATTACCGGGACAGGGGTACTACGAGCAGTACTTC.